A selection of T cell receptor beta chains follows, all from one sample in a study of blood T cell repertoires in COVID-19. Measured with immunoSEQ multiplex PCR; TCRdb has only the in-frame clones, and not every one. The profile shows about 210,000 clones, about nine tenths of them singletons. The sequenced material came from peripheral blood. These receptors came from a man aged 35-49 years with acute or convalescent COVID-19. CDR3s include the opening cysteine and the closing phenylalanine or tryptophan. Each record gives: clone size, D gene, CDR3 length, J gene, V gene, CDR3 DNA, CDR3 protein. D genes are given only for firm matches. Size tells how often a clone was seen (once, few, many) or the class of an expanded clone, and some rows leave it out.

once | NA | 14 | TRBJ1-1 | TRBV27 | TGTGCCAGCAGTTTAGAGGGATTAAACACTGAAGCTTTCTTT | CASSLEGLNTEAFF
NA | NA | 17 | TRBJ2-1 | TRBV6-1 | TGTGCCAGCAGTGATATAGGGGAGGTGGTCAGATACAATGAGCAGTTCTTC | CASSDIGEVVRYNEQFF
NA | NA | 15 | TRBJ1-2 | TRBV29-1 | TGCAGCGTTGAAGATACGGGGGAATTAGGCTATGGCTACACCTTC | CSVEDTGELGYGYTF
NA | TRBD1 | 14 | TRBJ2-4 | TRBV5-1 | TGCGCCAGCAGCTACAGGGGGGCCTTTGAGGTTCAGTACTTC | CASSYRGAFEVQYF
NA | NA | 15 | TRBJ2-7 | TRBV7-2 | TGTGCCAGCAGCCCACCCCCGGCACAGGGCCACGAGCAGTACTTC | CASSPPPAQGHEQYF
NA | TRBD1 | 14 | TRBJ2-7 | TRBV18 | TGTGCCAGCTCACCTCCGACAGGGGGCTACGAGCAGTACTTC | CASSPPTGGYEQYF
NA | TRBD1 | 14 | TRBJ1-1 | TRBV4-2 | TGTGCCAGCAGCCCACAGGGGTCAGAGTCTGAAGCTTTCTTT | CASSPQGSESEAFF
NA | TRBD2 | 20 | TRBJ2-4 | TRBV19 | TGTGCCAGTAGTACCCTACGGACTAGCGGGGGGCCCTTAGCCAAAAACATTCAGTACTTC | CASSTLRTSGGPLAKNIQYF
NA | TRBD2 | 14 | TRBJ2-5 | TRBV7-2 | TGTGCCAGCAGCCTAGGCATGGGAGGGGAGACCCAGTACTTC | CASSLGMGGETQYF
NA | TRBD1 | 14 | TRBJ1-1 | TRBV19 | TGTGCCACCAGGCTGGGACAGCAGAACACTGAAGCTTTCTTT | CATRLGQQNTEAFF
NA | TRBD2 | 19 | TRBJ2-7 | TRBV28 | TGTGCCAGCAGTTTTGTACTAGCGGGAATTTTAGCCTCTTCCTACGAGCAGTACTTC | CASSFVLAGILASSYEQYF
NA | NA | 10 | TRBJ2-5 | TRBV28 | TGTGCCAGTGGAGGGGAGACCCAGTACTTC | CASGGETQYF
few | TRBD1 | 12 | TRBJ1-3 | TRBV29-1 | TGCAGCGTCCGGGACAGGGGTAACACCATATATTTT | CSVRDRGNTIYF
once | NA | 15 | TRBJ2-6 | TRBV28 | TGTGCCAGCAGTTATCAGGCACACGGGGCCAACGTCCTGACTTTC | CASSYQAHGANVLTF
NA | NA | 14 | TRBJ2-7 | TRBV24-1 | TGTGCCACCAGTGATTTTACAGGTGCCTACGAGCAGTACTTC | CATSDFTGAYEQYF
NA | TRBD1 | 15 | TRBJ2-5 | TRBV18 | TGTGCCAGCTCACGCGACAGGGGGCGAGGGGAGACCCAGTACTTC | CASSRDRGRGETQYF
NA | TRBD1 | 16 | TRBJ2-7 | TRBV6-1 | TGTGCCAGCAGTGCCCCTAAGCGACAGGGGGCCTACGAGCAGTACTTC | CASSAPKRQGAYEQYF
NA | TRBD1 | 13 | TRBJ1-2 | TRBV30 | TGTGCCTGGCGTCTGGACAGGGTCTATGGCTACACCTTC | CAWRLDRVYGYTF
NA | TRBD1 | 16 | TRBJ2-7 | TRBV19 | TGTGCCAGTTCCCGCGGAGAAGGACAGGGCTCCAACGAGCAGTACTTC | CASSRGEGQGSNEQYF
NA | TRBD1 | 18 | TRBJ2-6 | TRBV27 | TGTGCCAGCAGTTTATCGGCCAGGGGGTTCTCTGGGGCCAACGTCCTGACTTTC | CASSLSARGFSGANVLTF
NA | TRBD1 | 14 | TRBJ2-5 | TRBV2 | TGTGCCAGCAGTATACAGGGGGACTGGGAGACCCAGTACTTC | CASSIQGDWETQYF
once | TRBD1 | 13 | TRBJ1-2 | TRBV13 | TGTGCCAGCAGCCAAAACAGGGGTGGAGGCTACACCTTC | CASSQNRGGGYTF
NA | NA | 18 | TRBJ1-5 | TRBV15 | TGTGCCACCAGCAGAGGGTCAAACGTGGGCGACGGCAATCAGCCCCAGCATTTT | CATSRGSNVGDGNQPQHF
NA | NA | 16 | TRBJ2-2 | TRBV5-4 | TGTGCCAGCAGCTTGGGAGGCCGGTTTTCTGCCGGGGAGCTGTTTTTT | CASSLGGRFSAGELFF
NA | NA | 13 | TRBJ2-7 | TRBV24-1 | TGTGCCACCAGTGACCCCAGATGGTACGAGCAGTACTTC | CATSDPRWYEQYF
NA | NA | 13 | TRBJ1-6 | TRBV24-1 | TGTGCCACCGGCCGGGCCCAGGGGTCACCCCTCCACTTT | CATGRAQGSPLHF
NA | TRBD2 | 15 | TRBJ2-1 | TRBV27 | TGTGCCAGCAGAATAGCGGGAGTTTCCTACAATGAGCAGTTCTTC | CASRIAGVSYNEQFF
NA | NA | 17 | TRBJ2-1 | TRBV6-1 | TGTGCCAGCAGTGAAGCGCTACTAGCAGCCATTTACAATGAGCAGTTCTTC | CASSEALLAAIYNEQFF
NA | NA | 16 | TRBJ1-2 | TRBV28 | TGTGCCAGCAGTTCCTGGGAGCGCTTAGCTAACTATGGCTACACCTTC | CASSSWERLANYGYTF
NA | TRBD1 | 16 | TRBJ2-1 | TRBV5-1 | TGCGCCAGCAGCTCGGGACAGGGGGCGAGGTACAATGAGCAGTTCTTC | CASSSGQGARYNEQFF
NA | TRBD1 | 16 | TRBJ2-5 | TRBV28 | TGTGCCAGCAGCCGTAAGACAGGGCTGATTCAAGAGACCCAGTACTTC | CASSRKTGLIQETQYF
NA | NA | 14 | TRBJ1-1 | TRBV27 | TGTGCCAGCAGTTTAAAGTACGGGTTCACTGAAGCTTTCTTT | CASSLKYGFTEAFF
NA | NA | 16 | TRBJ1-5 | TRBV6-1 | TGTGCCAGCAGTGAAATTCCTTGGCGGAGCAATCAGCCCCAGCATTTT | CASSEIPWRSNQPQHF
once | NA | 11 | TRBJ1-2 | TRBV2 | TGTGCCAGCAGCCCAATTCCTGGCTACACCTTC | CASSPIPGYTF
NA | NA | 14 | TRBJ2-1 | TRBV28 | TGTGCCAGCAAAAAGGGGGGGAGTTCATCTGAGCAGTTCTTC | CASKKGGSSSEQFF
NA | TRBD2 | 18 | TRBJ2-1 | TRBV14 | TGTGCCAGCAGCCAAGCGAGATTAGCGGGAGGTTCCTACAATGAGCAGTTCTTC | CASSQARLAGGSYNEQFF
NA | TRBD1 | 16 | TRBJ2-7 | TRBV5-1 | TGCGCCAGCAGCTTGCAAGGGACAGCTAACTCCTACGAGCAGTACTTC | CASSLQGTANSYEQYF
NA | NA | 15 | TRBJ1-2 | TRBV11-2 | TGTGCCAGCTCCACCGGATGGCAGGGGCTTTATGGCTACACCTTC | CASSTGWQGLYGYTF
NA | NA | 13 | TRBJ1-6 | TRBV11-3 | TGTGCCAGCAGCGCAGGGTCAACTTCACCCCTCCACTTT | CASSAGSTSPLHF
NA | TRBD1 | 16 | TRBJ1-5 | TRBV19 | TGTGCCAGTAGTATGTGGGGGACAGGGGTTAGTCAGCCCCAGCATTTT | CASSMWGTGVSQPQHF
NA | NA | 15 | TRBJ1-5 | TRBV4-3 | TGCGCCAGCAGCAAAGACAGTAGCAGCAATCAGCCCCAGCATTTT | CASSKDSSSNQPQHF
NA | TRBD2 | 14 | TRBJ2-1 | TRBV7-3 | TGTGCCAGCAGCCCCCAGCGGGAGGGGAATGAGCAGTTCTTC | CASSPQREGNEQFF
NA | NA | 14 | TRBJ2-3 | TRBV5-1 | TGCGCCAGCAGCCCCGGGGAGACCACAGATACGCAGTATTTT | CASSPGETTDTQYF
NA | NA | 14 | TRBJ1-6 | TRBV5-1 | TGCGCCAGCAGCTTGGACGCGACAGTATCACCCCTCCACTTT | CASSLDATVSPLHF